This TCR beta chain comes out of a study of early T cells in non-severe SARS-CoV-2 infection. This clonotype was seen at least ten times. Each CDR3 protein is one row after TCRdb ran MiXCR on the 5' RACE reads. The sample has more than 55,000 distinct CDR3 sequences; 5.5% to 7% are singletons. In germline, CDR1 is ENHRY, CDR2 SYGVKD. The V end lost 6 bases, the J end lost 3 bases, and 16 bases lay between the germline ends. This CDR3 has 15 amino acids. The rearrangement uses TRBV10-3 and TRBJ2-3; maybe TRBD2 (6 bases). The clonotype originates from an adult who was a healthcare worker with PCR-confirmed SARS-CoV-2 infection or an uninfected control (not recorded which). The sequencing here drew on whole blood, taken at baseline. CDR3 protein: CAISIAGPQTDTQYF. DNA of the CDR3: TGTGCCATCAGCATCGCGGGACCCCAGACAGATACGCAGTATTTT.